This record looks at one T cell receptor beta chain sequence and its context. The entry originates in a study of blood T cell repertoires in COVID-19. About the research overall: Samples representing acute and convalescent COVID-19 were sourced from the United States, Italy and Spain. PBMCs, B-cell-depleted T cells, or T cells provided the cDNA or gDNA that made up the material.

Those enrolled in Seattle joined during active infection and were followed longitudinally afterward. In the authors' workflow: Quantification of nucleated cells was approximated via reference gene primer amplification. Using immunoSEQ multiplex PCR, the repertoire was profiled, and TCRdb retains in-frame clones only, with some absent. V and J calls and clone size are copied from that table; D and trimming were computed from the DNA. This table holds 440,000 or so clones, approximately 89% found once. This TCR came from a woman aged 40 to 50 with COVID-19, enrolled during active disease. Input material: peripheral blood.

CDR3: CASSLAWGVSGYTF. In DNA form, the CDR3 reads TGTGCCAGCAGCTTGGCCTGGGGGGTCTCTGGCTACACCTTC. V usage is TRBV5-4 and J usage is TRBJ1-2, with a weak D call TRBD1 (5 bases). Trimming removed 0 bases at V and 7 bases at J, with 13 bases between. There are 14 residues in the CDR3. Germline values: CDR1 SGHNT, CDR2 YYREEE (reference sequence).